Presented here are 10 T cell receptor beta chains from one specimen sequenced in a study of T cells in Graves' hyperthyroidism and ophthalmopathy. Amplified TCR beta CDR3 regions came from RNA transcripts. Primed by the HTBI set, a first-round RT-PCR was run on the TCR CDR3. TCRdb fed the multiplex PCR reads into MiXCR, producing one record per CDR3 protein. The sample lists around 580,000 distinct CDR3 sequences, over 15% occurring once. Sequences were obtained from blood. Source of these receptors: a woman younger than 30 with Graves' hyperthyroidism.

In its sample, this clonotype was seen many times. V usage is TRBV7-2 and J usage is TRBJ2-7; 8 bases are a match to TRBD1. The CDR3 spans 15 residues. The germline gives CDR1 SGHTA, CDR2 FQGNSA. V lost 7 bases and J lost 1; bases outside the gene matches: 9. CDR3 sequence: CASTRGGTGSYEQYF. As DNA, the CDR3 is TGTGCCAGCACCCGAGGGGGGACAGGTTCCTACGAGCAGTACTTC.

This clonotype has a count of ten or more. The rearrangement uses TRBV7-2 and TRBJ2-7; TRBD2 agrees at 7 bases. The CDR3 runs to 14 residues. Germline-derived CDR1 and CDR2 are SGHTA and FQGNSA. J gave up 5 bases and V 5 bases, and 9 bases lay outside the gene matches. Written as DNA, the CDR3 is TGTGCCAGCAGCCAATACCAAACTAGCGACGAGCAGTACTTC. Translating gives CASSQYQTSDEQYF.

This clonotype was seen at least ten times. This rearrangement joins TRBV11-3 to TRBJ2-3, with 12 bases that match TRBD2. V gave up 0 bases and J gave up 6 bases; unmatched junction bases: 4. Germline V gene sequence: CDR1 SGHNT, CDR2 YENEEA. The CDR3 runs 16 residues. The CDR3 region has the DNA TGTGCCAGCAGCTTAGAGTCTAGCGGGAGGGGCGATACGCAGTATTTT. Amino acid sequence: CASSLESSGRGDTQYF.

This rearrangement joins TRBV5-6 to TRBJ2-7; D might be TRBD2 (5 bases). Trimming stripped 0 bases from V and 6 bases from J, with 16 bases between. This CDR3 is built from 15 residues. Looked up from germline, CDR1 is SGHDT and CDR2 is YYEEEE. The CDR3 reads CASSLGPGFAVEQYF. CDR3 sequence (DNA): TGTGCCAGCAGCTTGGGTCCGGGGTTCGCGGTCGAGCAGTACTTC.

This clonotype was counted ten times or more. The V and J genes are TRBV28 and TRBJ1-2; tentative D call: TRBD1 (5 bases). Between the trimmed V and J ends, which lost 4 bases and 1 base, there was a span of 10 bases. The CDR3 has 14 residues. Germline CDR1 MDHEN, CDR2 SYDVKM. The CDR3 protein is CASSSPGGNYGYTF. The CDR3 coding sequence is TGTGCCAGCAGTTCCCCCGGGGGTAACTATGGCTACACCTTC.

This clonotype was observed many times. The gene calls are TRBV12-3 or TRBV12-4 and TRBJ2-5; D possibly uses TRBD1 or TRBD2 (5 bases each). Deletions cut 5 bases from V and 0 bases from J, with 19 bases between. This CDR3 is built from 17 residues. CDR3 sequence (DNA): TGTGCCAGCAGTACCCTGGGACCGGCAAGGTACCAAGAGACCCAGTACTTC. Encoded protein: CASSTLGPARYQETQYF.

In its sample, this clonotype was seen a few times. The chain has TRBV20-1 and TRBJ2-1; 9 nucleotides align to TRBD2. The CDR3 loop spans 17 amino acids. Germline V gene data show CDR1 as DFQATT and CDR2 as SNEGSKA (reference sequence). J was trimmed by 7 bases and V by 0 bases; bases with no gene match: 13. In DNA, the CDR3 is TGCAGTGCTAGAGATGGCCGATGGGGCGGGAGGGATAATGAGCAGTTCTTC. Its translation: CSARDGRWGGRDNEQFF.

Here the CDR3 DNA reads TGTGCCAGCACCAGGGACCCCGGGACAGCCAACTATGGCTACACCTTC. Its protein is CASTRDPGTANYGYTF. The chain uses TRBV11-2 and TRBJ1-2, with TRBD1 matching over 7 bases. Per germline, CDR1 SGHAT and CDR2 FQNNGV. J lost 2 bases, V lost 7 bases, and 13 bases had no gene match. The CDR3 is made up of 16 amino acids.

There are many counts of this clonotype. This chain uses TRBV24-1 with TRBJ1-2, with 7 bases that match TRBD1. After removal of 7 bases from V and 0 bases from J, the junction contained 4 bases not matched to a gene. Germline CDR1 KGHDR, CDR2 SFDVKD. The CDR3 runs 14 residues. The CDR3 region has the DNA TGTGCCACCAGCCCGGGACAGACTAACTATGGCTACACCTTC. It specifies CATSPGQTNYGYTF.

This chain joins TRBV6-5 and TRBJ2-7; D is possibly TRBD1 (5 bases). There are 14 residues in the CDR3. Trimming left V 2 bases short and J 5 bases short, with 13 bases between. Germline CDR1 and CDR2: MNHEY and SVGAGI. The CDR3 region has the DNA TGTGCCAGCAGTTACGGGGCCCGTAGAGACGAGCAGTACTTC. It translates to CASSYGARRDEQYF.